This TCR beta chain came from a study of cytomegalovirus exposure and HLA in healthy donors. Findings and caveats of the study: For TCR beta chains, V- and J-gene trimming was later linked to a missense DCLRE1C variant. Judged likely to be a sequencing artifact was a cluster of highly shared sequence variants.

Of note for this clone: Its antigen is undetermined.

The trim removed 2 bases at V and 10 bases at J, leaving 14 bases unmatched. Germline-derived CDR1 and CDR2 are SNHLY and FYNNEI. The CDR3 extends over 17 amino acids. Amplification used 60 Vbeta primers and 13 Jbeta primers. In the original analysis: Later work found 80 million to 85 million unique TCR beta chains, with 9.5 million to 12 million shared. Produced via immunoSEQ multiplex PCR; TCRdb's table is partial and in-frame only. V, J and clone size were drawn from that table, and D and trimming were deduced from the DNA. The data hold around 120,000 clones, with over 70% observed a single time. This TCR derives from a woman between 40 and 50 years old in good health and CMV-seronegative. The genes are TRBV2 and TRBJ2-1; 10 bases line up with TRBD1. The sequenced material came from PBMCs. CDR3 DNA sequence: TGTGCCAGCAGTGAAATCCGGTCGACAGGGGGCGGGGAGGAGCAGTTCTTC. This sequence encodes CASSEIRSTGGGEEQFF.